Detailed here is one TCR beta chain. The antigen it binds to is not known. No much larger clonotype is one base removed from it; base qualities were not supplied. TCRbeta CDR3 regions were profiled with the immunoSEQ Assay using bias-controlled multiplex PCR amplification of genomic DNA. On the authors' methods: To quantify the absolute abundance of each unique TCRbeta CDR3 region, the sequences were collapsed and filtered. Differential abundance was tested with a binomial (Fisher-equivalent) model and with a beta-binomial model adding time-dependent variance fitted from healthy donors. Clones with fewer than 5 combined templates were excluded, and clones with Benjamini-Hochberg FDR below 0.01 were called differentially abundant. Using the form v = (b*log(k)+a)^2, the beta-binomial variance was modeled as a function of the total template count across the two samples. This is the immuneACCESS table as TCRdb keeps it, with only in-frame sequences that have V and J called. A part of the clones is gone; compared with another copy, unresolved V genes explain less than half, and the rest is unexplained. The DNA was the basis for D and trimming; V, J and clone size are from that table. The sample table contains about 110,000 clones; only one count was recorded for less than 90% of them. 6.5% to 9% of the sample lies in the top ten.

From the germline V gene (reference sequence), CDR1 is LNHDA and CDR2 is SQIVND. V is cut by 7 bases and J by 3 bases, and the space between the germline ends is 16 bases. The CDR3 holds 15 amino acids from the cysteine to the phenylalanine. Only the CDR3 portion is preserved as DNA: 45 bases, with reading frame beginning at the first base. This sample is part of a study of identifying expanded T cells in peripheral blood (dated by TCRdb to 2018 to 2020). Regarding the complete study: Technical replicates were generated by sequencing separate aliquots of the same genomic DNA pool, and four replicates were compared pairwise. General study outcomes and caveats: In all healthy donors, the variance in clone template counts between samples taken about 14 days apart rose significantly as total template count increased. It was expected by the authors that biological variance in healthy repertoires might increase further over much longer intervals, such as months to years. Across all healthy-donor time intervals, the beta-binomial model significantly cut both the number of clones called differentially abundant and the false-positive rate. About 1.3 differentially abundant clones were flagged by the binomial model between technical replicates, whereas about 16 and 20 were flagged over around two weeks and four weeks, respectively.

During the collection period, no infections or other immune events were recorded for the healthy donors. Time-dependent variance in a beta-binomial model of T-cell clone differential abundance was calibrated using healthy-donor blood repertoires as a training cohort. The training cohort was composed of some ten healthy donors, 3 female and 7 male. An age range of about 29 to 65 years, with an average of around 44 years, was recorded for the donors. Whole blood from each healthy donor was obtained from a commercial supplier and was collected at three time points about two weeks apart. For immunosequencing, genomic DNA was extracted from whole blood that had not been sorted.

The chain joins TRBV19 to TRBJ1-3; no D gene can be assigned with confidence. The specimen was blood. This clonotype was obtained from a person aged 18 to 69 in good health. The CDR3 reads as follows: CASIPPGSIGNTIYF. Read as DNA, the sequence is TGTGCCAGTATTCCTCCGGGCTCAATTGGAAACACCATATATTTT. When the CDR3 is completed using the reference TRBV19 and TRBJ1-3 genes on either side, the full variable domain is DGGITQSPKYLFRKEGQNVTLSCEQNLNHDAMYWYRQDPGQGLRLIYYSQIVNDFQKGDIAEGYSVSREKKESFPLTVTSAQKNPTAFYLCASIPPGSIGNTIYFGEGSWLTVV.